The 18 T cell receptor beta chains listed next were all sequenced from one sample in a study of radiotherapy plus CTLA-4 blockade in lung cancer. Assay: immunoSEQ multiplex PCR; the TCRdb copy retains only in-frame clones and omits some. The sample contains 70,000 to 90,000 clones, about 88% of which appear only once. Sequencing was performed on peripheral blood, taken from a patient treated with radiotherapy plus ipilimumab. All receptors come from a human donor with non-small cell lung cancer who had stable disease on radiotherapy plus ipilimumab.

The chain links TRBV10-2 to TRBJ1-6; D possibly corresponds to TRBD1 (6 bases). Trimming shortened V by 5 bases and J by 12 bases, and 17 bases separated the two germline ends. In germline, CDR1 is WSHSY, CDR2 SAAADI. The CDR3 spans 14 residues. The CDR3 is CASSSGTLYRPLHF. In DNA form, the CDR3 reads TGCGCCAGCAGTTCCGGGACACTCTACAGACCCCTCCACTTT.

The rearrangement links TRBV9 to TRBJ2-6; tentatively, D is TRBD1 (6 bases). CDR1 SGDLS and CDR2 YYNGEE come from the germline V gene. Trimming shortened V by 0 bases and J by 4 bases, and 17 bases separated the two germline ends. The CDR3 runs to 18 residues. CDR3 DNA sequence: TGTGCCAGCAGCGTAGGAGGGTCGAGGGGGACAGGGGCCAACGTCCTGACTTTC. Translated, it gives CASSVGGSRGTGANVLTF.

The CDR3 sequence is CASSIEPSQETQYF. DNA for the CDR3: TGTGCCAGTAGTATAGAGCCAAGCCAAGAGACCCAGTACTTC. V and J are TRBV19 and TRBJ2-5; D is uncertain. Germline V gene data show CDR1 as LNHDA and CDR2 as SQIVND (reference sequence). V lost 0 bases and J lost 1, with 6 bases in between. This CDR3 is built from 14 residues.

The chain uses TRBV13 and TRBJ2-1, with 7 nucleotides matching TRBD1. The CDR3 spans 13 residues. Germline V gene sequence: CDR1 PRHDT, CDR2 FYEKMQ (reference sequence). The V and J ends lost 3 bases and 8 bases, in that order; junction bases with no gene match: 4. CDR3 amino acids: CASSFRGNHEQFF. The CDR3 nucleotides are TGTGCCAGCAGCTTCAGGGGGAACCATGAGCAGTTCTTC. Using reference TRBV13 and TRBJ2-1 for the parts outside the CDR3, the full variable domain is AAGVIQSPRHLIKEKRETATLKCYPIPRHDTVYWYQQGPGQDPQFLISFYEKMQSDKGSIPDRFSAQQFSDYHSELNMSSLELGDSALYFCASSFRGNHEQFFGPGTRLTVL.

This chain connects TRBV7-2 to TRBJ2-5; D is possibly TRBD1 (5 bases). Germline-derived CDR1 and CDR2 are SGHTA and FQGNSA. Trimming removed 3 bases at V and 4 bases at J, with 12 bases between. The CDR3 runs 14 residues. CDR3 sequence reads: CASSFRASLETQYF. CDR3 DNA: TGTGCCAGCAGCTTCAGGGCTTCCTTAGAGACCCAGTACTTC.

The chain combines TRBV27 with TRBJ1-1, with D unresolved. The CDR3 has 14 residues. Trimming stripped 6 bases from V and 1 base from J, with 12 bases between. CDR1 is MNHEY and CDR2 is SMNVEV in the germline V gene (reference sequence). CDR3 protein: CASSPVAENTEAFF. DNA for the CDR3: TGTGCCAGCAGCCCAGTCGCCGAGAACACTGAAGCTTTCTTT.

This clone appeared a few times. The rearrangement joins TRBV10-2 to TRBJ2-7, with TRBD2 matching over 15 bases. CDR1 is WSHSY and CDR2 is SAAADI in the germline V gene. V shed 2 bases, J shed 1 base, and the junction held 3 bases outside the gene matches. The CDR3 is 17 residues long. CDR3: CASSEPGLAGGSYEQYF. The DNA of the CDR3 is TGCGCCAGCAGTGAGCCAGGACTAGCGGGAGGGTCCTACGAGCAGTACTTC.

CDR3 in DNA: TGTGCCAGCAGTTACTCAACGGGGGGGTCAGGAGGCTACACCTTC. Its translation is CASSYSTGGSGGYTF. The chain carries TRBV6-5 and TRBJ1-2, with D perhaps TRBD1 (5 bases). Trimming cost V 0 bases and J 8 bases, with 16 bases left between them. The CDR3 totals 15 residues. The germline CDR1 and CDR2 sequences are MNHEY and SVGAGI.

The chain is built from TRBV18 and TRBJ1-3; 7 bases map to TRBD1. Germline CDR1 is KGHSH and CDR2 is LQKENI. Trimming took 11 bases from V and 0 from J; bases not matched to a gene: 4. The CDR3 has 13 residues. CDR3 protein: CAGGTASGNTIYF. Written as DNA, the CDR3 is TGTGCCGGCGGGACAGCCTCTGGAAACACCATATATTTT. Full variable domain (remainder filled in from reference TRBV18 and TRBJ1-3): NAGVMQNPRHLVRRRGQEARLRCSPMKGHSHVYWYRQLPEEGLKFMVYLQKENIIDESGMPKERFSAEFPKEGPSILRIQQVVRGDSAAYFCAGGTASGNTIYFGEGSWLTVV.

V is TRBV5-4 and J is TRBJ2-7; 12 bases line up with TRBD2. The CDR3 covers 15 residues. Per germline, CDR1 SGHNT and CDR2 YYREEE (reference sequence). The trim removed 4 bases at V and 5 bases at J, leaving 7 bases unmatched. CDR3 amino acids: CASSPTSGRTNEQYF. CDR3 in DNA: TGTGCCAGCAGCCCAACTAGCGGGAGGACGAACGAGCAGTACTTC.

V usage is TRBV6-5 and J usage is TRBJ2-7, with TRBD2 matching over 14 bases. V was clipped by 9 bases and J by 6 bases; unmatched bases: 7. Germline lookup yields CDR1 MNHEY and CDR2 SVGAGI. The CDR3 sequence is 14 residues long. Here the CDR3 reads CASTGLAGVGEQYF. The CDR3 region has the DNA TGTGCCAGTACGGGACTAGCGGGAGTTGGCGAGCAGTACTTC.

The chain combines TRBV14 with TRBJ1-1; D remains unclear. V was cut by 2 bases and J by 4 bases, with 20 bases left in between. CDR1 is SGHDN and CDR2 is FVKESK in the germline V gene. The CDR3 has 17 amino acids. Here the CDR3 reads CASSQFKGSLEGTEAFF. In DNA form, the CDR3 reads TGTGCCAGCAGCCAATTCAAGGGCAGTCTGGAGGGCACTGAAGCTTTCTTT.

The rearrangement joins TRBV7-3 to TRBJ2-3; 9 nucleotides agree with TRBD2. The CDR3 consists of 16 residues. Germline CDR1 SGHTA, CDR2 FQGTGA. The V gene end was trimmed by 5 bases and the J gene end by 4 bases; junction bases not matched to a gene: 10. The CDR3 bases are TGTGCCAGCAGCCGCGGCGGCGGGAGGGCCCCAGATACGCAGTATTTT. It codes for CASSRGGGRAPDTQYF. The whole variable domain, filled in from reference TRBV7-3 and TRBJ2-3, reads GAGVSQTPSNKVTEKGKYVELRCDPISGHTALYWYRQSLGQGPEFLIYFQGTGAADDSGLPNDRFFAVRPEGSVSTLKIQRTERGDSAVYLCASSRGGGRAPDTQYFGPGTRLTVL.

The V and J genes are TRBV27 and TRBJ1-5; D ambiguous. Germline CDR1 reads MNHEY; CDR2 reads SMNVEV (reference sequence). V lost 0 bases, J lost 2 bases, and 5 bases lay in between. This CDR3 has 14 amino acids. CDR3 sequence: CASSLSAGNQPQHF. CDR3 sequence (DNA): TGTGCCAGCAGTTTATCGGCGGGCAATCAGCCCCAGCATTTT.

This chain links TRBV11-2 with TRBJ2-5; TRBD2 agrees at 9 bases. This CDR3 region has 16 residues. Germline V gene data show CDR1 as SGHAT and CDR2 as FQNNGV. V lost 1 base to trimming and J lost 4 bases; unmatched junction nucleotides: 7. The chain's CDR3 is CASSLGSSGGRETQYF. CDR3 bases: TGTGCCAGCAGCTTAGGGAGTAGCGGGGGAAGAGAGACCCAGTACTTC.

The J gene is TRBJ1-2, the V gene TRBV9; TRBD1 agrees at 10 bases. Germline trimming cut 2 bases from V and 8 bases from J; bases unmatched to any gene: 3. The CDR3 extends over 13 amino acids. Germline-derived CDR1 and CDR2 are SGDLS and YYNGEE. The CDR3 reads CASSVRDRGGYTF. For the CDR3, the DNA is TGTGCCAGCAGCGTCCGGGACAGGGGCGGCTACACCTTC.

V usage is TRBV28 and J usage is TRBJ2-2; D uncertain. CDR1 is MDHEN and CDR2 is SYDVKM in the germline V gene. The CDR3 consists of 12 residues. Trimming shortened V by 6 bases and J by 2 bases, and 4 bases separated the two germline ends. The CDR3 protein is CASSLNTGELFF. CDR3 bases: TGTGCCAGCAGCCTTAACACCGGGGAGCTGTTTTTT.

The chain uses TRBV30 and TRBJ2-7; either TRBD1 or TRBD2 may supply D (5 bases each). Germline-derived CDR1 and CDR2 are GTSNPN and SVGIG (reference sequence). CDR3 length equals 13 residues. The V gene lost 5 bases and the J gene lost 4 bases, with 15 bases spanning the gap. The chain's CDR3 is CAWSTGAVYEQYF. CDR3 DNA: TGTGCCTGGTCCACCGGGGCAGTTTACGAGCAGTACTTC.